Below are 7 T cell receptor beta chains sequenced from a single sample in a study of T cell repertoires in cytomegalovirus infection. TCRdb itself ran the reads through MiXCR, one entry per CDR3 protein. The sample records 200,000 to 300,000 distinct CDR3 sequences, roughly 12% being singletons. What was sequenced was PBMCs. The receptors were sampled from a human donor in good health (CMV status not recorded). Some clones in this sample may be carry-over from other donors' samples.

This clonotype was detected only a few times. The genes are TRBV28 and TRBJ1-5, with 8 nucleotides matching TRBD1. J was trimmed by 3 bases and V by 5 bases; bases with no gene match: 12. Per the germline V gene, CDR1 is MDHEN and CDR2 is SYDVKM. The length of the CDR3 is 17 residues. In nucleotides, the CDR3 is TGTGCCAGCAGTGGGACAGGTGCCTCGCTTTTCAATCAGCCCCAGCATTTT. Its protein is CASSGTGASLFNQPQHF.

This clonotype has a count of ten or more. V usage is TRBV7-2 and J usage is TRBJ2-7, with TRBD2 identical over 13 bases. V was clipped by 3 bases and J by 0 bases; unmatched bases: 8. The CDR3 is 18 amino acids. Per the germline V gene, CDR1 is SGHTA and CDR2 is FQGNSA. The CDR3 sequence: CASSFRTSGGFSSYEQYF. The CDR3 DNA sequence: TGTGCCAGCAGCTTTAGGACTAGCGGGGGCTTTAGCTCCTACGAGCAGTACTTC.

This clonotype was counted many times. In nucleotides, the CDR3 is TGTGCCAGCAGCTTAGAATGGAGCTCCTACAATGAGCAGTTCTTC. This sequence encodes CASSLEWSSYNEQFF. The chain carries TRBV7-2 and TRBJ2-1, with D uncertain. Trimming left V 1 base short and J 0 bases short, with 7 bases between. The CDR3 is 15 residues long. The V gene's germline CDR1 is SGHTA and CDR2 FQGNSA.

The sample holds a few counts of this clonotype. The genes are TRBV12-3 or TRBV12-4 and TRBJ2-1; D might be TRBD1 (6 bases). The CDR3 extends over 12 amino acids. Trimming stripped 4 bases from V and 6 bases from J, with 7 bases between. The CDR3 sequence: CASSSDSNEQFF. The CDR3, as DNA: TGTGCCAGCAGTTCGGACAGCAATGAGCAGTTCTTC.

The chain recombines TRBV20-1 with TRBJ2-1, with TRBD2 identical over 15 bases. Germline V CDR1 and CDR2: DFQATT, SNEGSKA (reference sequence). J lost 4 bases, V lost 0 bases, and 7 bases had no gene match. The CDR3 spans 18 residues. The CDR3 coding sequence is TGCAGTGCTAGAGATCCTGGGACTAGCGGGAGGAGGTACAATGAGCAGTTCTTC. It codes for CSARDPGTSGRRYNEQFF.

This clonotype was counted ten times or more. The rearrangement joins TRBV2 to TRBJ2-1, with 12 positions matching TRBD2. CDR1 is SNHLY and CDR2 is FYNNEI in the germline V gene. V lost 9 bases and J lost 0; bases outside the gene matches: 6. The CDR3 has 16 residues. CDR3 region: CARGLAGQGSYNEQFF. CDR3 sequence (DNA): TGTGCCAGGGGACTAGCGGGTCAAGGCTCCTACAATGAGCAGTTCTTC.

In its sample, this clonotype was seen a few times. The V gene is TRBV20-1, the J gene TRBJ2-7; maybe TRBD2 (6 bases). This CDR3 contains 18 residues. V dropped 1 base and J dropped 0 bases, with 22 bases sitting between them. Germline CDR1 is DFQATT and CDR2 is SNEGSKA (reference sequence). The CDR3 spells CSARVRAGRRALSYEQYF. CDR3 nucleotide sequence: TGCAGTGCTAGAGTTCGAGCGGGTCGACGAGCCCTCTCCTACGAGCAGTACTTC.